These 18 T cell receptor beta chains originate from one sample sequenced in a study of T cells in women clearing cervical HPV infection. TCRdb keeps only in-frame clones here, not all; method: immunoSEQ multiplex PCR. This table holds roughly 50,000 clones. Sequenced input: blood buffy coat. The receptors here all came from a woman between 18 and 69 years old with a cervical HPV16 infection that either progressed to CIN3+ or cleared (not recorded which).

CDR3 DNA, as far as it was read: TGTGCCAGCAGTCAGGGGGGCAATCAGCCG. Translation: CASSQGGNQP. In full, the CDR3 reads CASSQGGNQPQYF. The chain uses TRBV6-2 or TRBV6-3 and TRBJ2-3, with D perhaps matching TRBD1 (7 bases). The read finishes 3 residues shy of the CDR3 end, and the germline J gene is used to complete it. The germline V gene has CDR1 MNHEY and CDR2 SVGEGT. The CDR3 has 13 residues.

On this clone itself: The missing CDR3 end, 3 residues past where the read stops, is filled in from the germline J gene. The chain employs TRBV2 and TRBJ1-4, with 8 bases matching TRBD1. Trimming cost V 8 bases and J 2 bases; bases outside gene matches: 10. Germline lookup yields CDR1 SNHLY and CDR2 FYNNEI. The CDR3 contains 16 residues. Partial CDR3 DNA: TGTGCCAGCCTGGACAGGGTGTTGTTCACTAATGAAAAA. Protein sequence: CASLDRVLFTNEK. The entire CDR3 sequence reads CASLDRVLFTNEKLFF.

Concerning this clone itself: The CDR3 end falls 3 residues outside the read, so it is completed with the germline J gene. The rearrangement links TRBV30 to TRBJ2-7; 11 bases line up with TRBD2. CDR1 GTSNPN and CDR2 SVGIG come from the germline V gene (reference sequence). The CDR3 has 14 residues. After removal of 3 bases from V and 3 bases from J, the junction contained 4 bases not matched to a gene. CDR3 DNA, as far as it was read: TGTGCCTGGAGAACTAGCGGGAGAGGCTACGAG. Its translation is CAWRTSGRGYE. The CDR3 in its entirety is CAWRTSGRGYEQYF.

In regard to this clone: The missing CDR3 end, 3 residues past where the read stops, is filled in from the germline J gene. The V gene is TRBV7-3, the J gene TRBJ2-1, with 8 bases matching TRBD2. Looked up from germline, CDR1 is SGHTA and CDR2 is FQGTGA. J gave up 4 bases and V 2 bases, and 4 bases lay outside the gene matches. The CDR3 sequence is 15 residues long. The CDR3 sequence is CASSLLSGRYNEQFF. The sequenced part of the CDR3 DNA is TGTGCCAGCAGCTTATTAAGCGGGAGATACAATGAG.

Of note for this clone: The read terminates 3 residues before the CDR3 end, so the remaining end is supplied by the germline J gene. The rearrangement uses TRBV30 and TRBJ1-4, with 8 bases aligning to TRBD1. V was pared by 5 bases and J by 2 bases, with 1 base of the junction left unmatched. Germline V gene data show CDR1 as GTSNPN and CDR2 as SVGIG (reference sequence). This CDR3 is 13 amino acids long. CDR3 DNA (partial): TGTGCCTGGGACAGGGGCACTAATGAAAAA. Translating gives CAWDRGTNEK. From start to end, the CDR3 is CAWDRGTNEKLFF.

As to this clone: Coverage ceases 3 residues before the CDR3 finishes, and the germline J gene fills in the end. The chain links TRBV30 to TRBJ2-1, with D perhaps matching TRBD2 (6 bases). Per germline, CDR1 GTSNPN and CDR2 SVGIG (reference sequence). V lost 1 base, J lost 1 base, and 8 bases lay in between. The CDR3 totals 14 residues. The CDR3 here is CAWSAGTSYNEQFF. CDR3 DNA (partial): TGTGCCTGGAGTGCGGGGACTTCCTACAATGAG.

Incomplete CDR3 DNA: TGCGCCAGCAGCTTACTAACTAGCGGGGGGAAAGATACG. Protein product: CASSLLTSGGKDT. The complete CDR3 sequence is CASSLLTSGGKDTQYF. The V and J genes are TRBV5-1 and TRBJ2-3, with 12 positions matching TRBD2. The read stops 3 residues short of the end of the CDR3; the missing end is completed from the germline J gene. The CDR3 runs 16 residues. From germline, CDR1 is SGHRS and CDR2 YFSETQ. V lost 2 bases to trimming and J lost 5 bases; unmatched junction nucleotides: 6.

As concerns this clone: Coverage ceases 3 residues before the CDR3 finishes, and the germline J gene fills in the end. The V call is TRBV11-3, the J call TRBJ1-1; D possibly corresponds to TRBD1 (5 bases). The CDR3 has 14 residues. Germline assignment: CDR1 SGHNT and CDR2 YENEEA. V was pared by 5 bases and J by 0 bases, with 10 bases between. The DNA read from the CDR3 is TGTGCCAGCAGCCACGGGGGGGTGAACACTGAA. This translates into CASSHGGVNTE. The entire CDR3 protein is CASSHGGVNTEAFF.

A word on this clone: The read gets to within 3 residues of the CDR3 end, and the germline J gene fills in the rest. The chain couples TRBV19 to TRBJ2-7; TRBD1 is a possible D gene (6 bases). V was shortened by 1 base and J by 3 bases, with 7 bases between the two germline ends. The CDR3 covers 13 residues. The germline CDR1 and CDR2 sequences are LNHDA and SQIVND (reference sequence). This CDR3 is CASSIGQDYEQYF. The sequenced CDR3 bases are TGTGCCAGTAGTATAGGACAGGACTACGAG.

Remarks on this clone: The read ends 3 residues early relative to the CDR3; the germline J gene fills the gap. The chain couples TRBV5-5 to TRBJ2-7, with D possibly matching TRBD2 (5 bases). The CDR3 runs 13 residues. V was pared by 0 bases and J by 5 bases, with 9 bases between. Germline assignment: CDR1 SGHKS and CDR2 YYEKEE (reference sequence). This CDR3 reads CASSLAPSHEQYF. The covered CDR3 bases are TGTGCCAGCAGCTTGGCCCCTAGCCACGAG.

A remark on this clone: The read falls 3 residues short of the CDR3 end, and the missing part is taken from the germline J gene. The chain carries TRBV5-1 and TRBJ2-1; the match to TRBD2 covers 12 bases. Trimming cost V 3 bases and J 9 bases; bases outside gene matches: 7. CDR1 and CDR2 (germline): SGHRS, YFSETQ. The CDR3 consists of 15 residues. The CDR3 DNA, read in part, is TGCGCCAGCAGCTGGACTAGCGGGGCCGGGGGTGAG. Translation gives CASSWTSGAGGE. The CDR3 as a whole reads CASSWTSGAGGEQFF.

Concerning this clone itself: The CDR3 end is not reached by the read, which stops 3 residues before it; the germline J gene fills it in. The chain joins TRBV20-1 to TRBJ1-5; no definite D call. The V gene's germline CDR1 is DFQATT and CDR2 SNEGSKA (reference sequence). Between the trimmed V and J ends, which lost 3 bases and 3 bases, there was a span of 9 bases. The CDR3 is 13 amino acids. This CDR3 is CSARSRYNQPQHF. The sequenced CDR3 bases are TGCAGTGCTAGGAGCCGGTACAATCAGCCC.

CDR3 DNA, as far as it was read: TGCAGTGCTGTGAGAGACAGAGATACG. It yields the protein CSAVRDRDT. The whole CDR3 protein reads CSAVRDRDTQYF. V gene TRBV20-1 combines with J gene TRBJ2-3, with D possibly being TRBD1 (5 bases). The read halts 3 residues ahead of the CDR3 end, with the missing end drawn from the germline J gene. The germline CDR1 and CDR2 sequences are DFQATT and SNEGSKA (reference sequence). V was pared by 5 bases and J by 5 bases, with 11 bases between. The CDR3 runs 12 residues.

About this clone itself: Read coverage stops 3 residues before the CDR3 terminus; the germline J gene supplies the remainder. V usage is TRBV6-1 and J usage is TRBJ2-5; tentative D call: TRBD1 (5 bases). CDR1 MNHNS and CDR2 SASEGT come from the germline V gene. Trimming shortened V by 4 bases and J by 4 bases, and 10 bases separated the two germline ends. The CDR3 runs to 13 residues. CDR3 DNA, as far as it was read: TGTGCCAGCAGTGGGCCAGGGCGAGAGACC. Translated, it gives CASSGPGRET. The CDR3, in full, reads CASSGPGRETQYF.

Notes on this clone: The DNA ends 3 residues before the CDR3 does, and the rest of the CDR3 is filled in from the germline J gene. This chain uses TRBV30 with TRBJ1-6, with D possibly TRBD1 on 6 matching bases. This CDR3 is 15 amino acids long. Germline CDR1 and CDR2: GTSNPN and SVGIG (reference sequence). V dropped 3 bases and J dropped 3 bases, with 12 bases sitting between them. The sequenced part of the CDR3 DNA is TGTGCCTGGAGAACAGGGTCTATCTATAATTCACCC. This sequence encodes CAWRTGSIYNSP. The full CDR3 protein reads CAWRTGSIYNSPLHF.

On this clone itself: The read is 3 residues too short to cover the CDR3 end, so that end is filled in from the germline J gene. The V and J genes are TRBV7-3 and TRBJ1-1, with D unresolved. The V and J ends lost 3 bases and 3 bases respectively, with 14 bases between them. Germline CDR1 SGHTA, CDR2 FQGTGA. This CDR3 region has 15 residues. CDR3 bases read: TGTGCCAGCAGCTTTCACGGTGGGCGGGACACTGAA. Amino acids: CASSFHGGRDTE. The whole CDR3 reads CASSFHGGRDTEAFF.

As concerns this clone: The read ends 3 residues early relative to the CDR3; the germline J gene fills the gap. Within the sample, other DNA sequences also encode this same CDR3. The chain combines TRBV18 with TRBJ1-4; D not resolved. CDR3 length equals 15 residues. Germline V gene sequence: CDR1 KGHSH, CDR2 LQKENI. V shed 6 bases and J shed 5 bases, with 16 bases lying between them. The CDR3: CASSPAYRPNEKLFF. The sequenced part of the CDR3 DNA is TGTGCCAGCTCCCCAGCCTACAGACCGAATGAAAAA. Drawing the rest from reference TRBV18 and TRBJ1-4, the complete variable domain is NAGVMQNPRHLVRRRGQEARLRCSPMKGHSHVYWYRQLPEEGLKFMVYLQKENIIDESGMPKERFSAEFPKEGPSILRIQQVVRGDSAAYFCASSPAYRPNEKLFFGSGTQLSVL.

As for this clone: The read stops 3 residues short of the end of the CDR3; the missing end is completed from the germline J gene. The chain carries TRBV30 and TRBJ2-4; TRBD1 matches at 9 bases. Looked up from germline, CDR1 is GTSNPN and CDR2 is SVGIG (reference sequence). The CDR3 spans 13 residues. CDR3 bases read: TGTGCCTGGGGATCGACAGGGGGTTATGGT. This encodes CAWGSTGGYG. The whole CDR3 is CAWGSTGGYGQYF.